The clone carrying this T cell receptor beta chain has a single count. These data belong to a study of T cells in localized non-small cell lung cancer. This CDR3 is built from 16 residues. Germline values: CDR1 LNHDA, CDR2 SQIVND (reference sequence). V was pared by 4 bases and J by 1 base, with 14 bases between. Measured with immunoSEQ multiplex PCR; TCRdb has only the in-frame clones, and not every one. Among 1,900 or so clones, 37% were seen once, and the ten largest hold approximately 10%. The sample here was lung tumor tissue, taken before any cancer treatment. The clonotype was recovered from a female donor at least 60 years old with stage I lung adenocarcinoma. V gene TRBV19 combines with J gene TRBJ1-5, with D maybe TRBD1 (5 bases). The CDR3 loop reads CASSTRIRDSNQPQHF. The CDR3, as DNA: TGTGCCAGTAGTACACGGATCCGGGACAGCAATCAGCCCCAGCATTTT.